Below are 22 T cell receptor beta chains sequenced from a single sample in a study of blood T cell repertoires in COVID-19 (dated by TCRdb to about 2020). Libraries came from the immunoSEQ multiplex PCR assay. TCRdb re-hosts the immuneACCESS table, in-frame sequences only. Its copies lack some clones; in the studies checked, an unresolved V gene accounts for under half of them, and the cause for the rest is not known. This sample comprises more than 50,000 clones, about nine tenths of them detected only once. Of the sample, 7.5% to 9.5% falls within the top ten clones. The sample taken for sequencing was peripheral blood. Receptors originate from a woman aged 40 to 50 with active COVID-19.

The V and J genes are TRBV19 and TRBJ2-7; 10 bases align to TRBD1. Germline loops: CDR1 LNHDA, CDR2 SQIVND (reference sequence). The CDR3 consists of 14 residues. V lost 5 bases, J lost 3 bases, and 4 bases stayed unmatched. The CDR3: CASSVGTGVYEQYF. The CDR3 bases are TGTGCCAGTAGTGTTGGGACAGGGGTCTACGAGCAGTACTTC.

The chain links TRBV5-6 to TRBJ1-2; D remains ambiguous. This CDR3 comprises 13 residues. The V gene lost 0 bases and the J gene lost 2 bases, with 5 bases spanning the gap. CDR1 is SGHDT and CDR2 is YYEEEE in the germline V gene. Here the CDR3 reads CASSLGINYGYTF. The DNA for the CDR3 is TGTGCCAGCAGCTTGGGTATAAACTATGGCTACACCTTC.

The CDR3 nucleotides read TGTGCCAGCAGTTACTCGAGGGTCGAAGCCTACTTC. Amino acids: CASSYSRVEAYF. The V call is TRBV6-2 or TRBV6-3, the J call TRBJ2-5, with TRBD2 as a possible D gene (5 bases). The CDR3 has 12 residues. Trimming left V 0 bases short and J 14 bases short, with 13 bases between. Germline CDR1 MNHEY, CDR2 SVGEGT.

CDR3 bases: TGTGCCTCCAGAGGGACAACGAACACTGAAGCTTTCTTT. This sequence encodes CASRGTTNTEAFF. This chain joins TRBV5-4 and TRBJ1-1; tentative D call: TRBD1 (6 bases). The CDR3 is made up of 13 amino acids. Germline CDR1 is SGHNT and CDR2 is YYREEE (reference sequence). The germline V and J ends were trimmed by 10 bases and 1 base, with 14 bases remaining between them.

V usage is TRBV20-1 and J usage is TRBJ2-7, with 8 positions matching TRBD2. Germline V gives CDR1 DFQATT, CDR2 SNEGSKA (reference sequence). The length of the CDR3 is 11 residues. V gave up 8 bases and J gave up 6 bases; unmatched junction bases: 6. The CDR3: CSQLRGGEQYF. CDR3 DNA sequence: TGCAGTCAGCTACGGGGGGGCGAGCAGTACTTC.

The chain is built from TRBV18 and TRBJ1-5, with TRBD1 matching 7 bases. Germline V gene lookup returns CDR1 KGHSH and CDR2 LQKENI. This CDR3 has 16 amino acids. J was trimmed by 0 bases and V by 5 bases; bases with no gene match: 7. The CDR3 DNA reads TGTGCCAGCTCAACCTCGACAGGGAATAGCAATCAGCCCCAGCATTTT. Translated, it gives CASSTSTGNSNQPQHF.

This clone was detected only once. The chain recombines TRBV6-1 with TRBJ2-5, with 9 nucleotides matching TRBD2. V shed 3 bases and J 7 bases; nucleotides not matched to a gene: 3. The V gene's germline CDR1 is MNHNS and CDR2 SASEGT. This CDR3 region has 13 residues. The CDR3 DNA sequence: TGTGCCAGCAGTGATAGCGGGGGTGGGACCCAGTACTTC. Its protein product is CASSDSGGGTQYF.

The rearrangement uses TRBV3-1 (or the pseudogene TRBV3-2) and TRBJ1-6; the D gene is possibly TRBD1 (6 bases). This CDR3 has 15 residues. CDR1 is LGHDT and CDR2 is YNNKEL in the germline V gene (reference sequence). The ends were cut back, 4 bases at V and 7 bases at J, with 14 bases in the middle. DNA for the CDR3: TGTGCCAGCAGCCCAGCCACAGGGTTGAATTCACCCCTCCACTTT. Encoded protein: CASSPATGLNSPLHF.

This chain links TRBV19 with TRBJ2-7; 11 bases match TRBD1. The CDR3 covers 15 residues. The junction had 5 bases not matched to a gene; V was cut back by 5 bases and J by 2 bases. Germline assignment: CDR1 LNHDA and CDR2 SQIVND (reference sequence). CDR3 in amino acids: CASSAPGQGAYEQYF. The DNA of the CDR3 is TGTGCCAGTAGTGCACCGGGACAGGGGGCCTACGAGCAGTACTTC.

The chain employs TRBV5-1 and TRBJ2-3; D may be TRBD1 (5 bases). CDR3 length: 19 residues. The germline CDR1 and CDR2 sequences are SGHRS and YFSETQ. V was trimmed by 0 bases and J by 3 bases, leaving 23 bases between them. The CDR3 DNA is TGCGCCAGCAGCTTGGGGGCCCGGGCCCGTCAGGGATCGACAGATACGCAGTATTTT. It encodes CASSLGARARQGSTDTQYF.

The gene calls are TRBV19 and TRBJ1-1; the D is unclear. Germline lookup yields CDR1 LNHDA and CDR2 SQIVND (reference sequence). Trimming stripped 7 bases from V and 6 bases from J, with 12 bases between. This CDR3 region has 12 residues. CDR3 nucleotide sequence: TGTGCCAGTACGGCTGCGACACCTGAAGCTTTCTTT. This codes for CASTAATPEAFF.

The chain is built from TRBV18 and TRBJ1-1; unclear D gene. The CDR3 runs to 14 residues. CDR1 and CDR2 from the germline V gene are KGHSH and LQKENI. Trimming left V 2 bases short and J 1 base short, with 8 bases between. The CDR3 loop reads CASSPEGGNTEAFF. DNA of the CDR3: TGTGCCAGCTCACCAGAGGGAGGGAACACTGAAGCTTTCTTT.

The V and J genes are TRBV3-1 (or the pseudogene TRBV3-2) and TRBJ1-6, with a possible D match to TRBD1 (6 bases). This CDR3 has 14 residues. V shed 2 bases and J shed 9 bases, with 11 bases lying between them. Germline V gene data show CDR1 as LGHDT and CDR2 as YNNKEL (reference sequence). The CDR3 DNA is TGTGCCAGCAGCCAATCGGACAGTAGTTCACCCCTCCACTTT. The encoded protein is CASSQSDSSSPLHF.

This rearrangement joins TRBV2 to TRBJ2-1, with D possibly TRBD1 on 6 matching bases. The V end was cut by 3 bases, the J end by 8 bases, with 14 bases between. CDR3 size: 14 residues. CDR1 is SNHLY, CDR2 FYNNEI, per germline. The CDR3 DNA reads as TGTGCCAGCAGTGACGGCAGGGGCAAGGATGAGCAGTTCTTC. Its translation: CASSDGRGKDEQFF.

The chain is built from TRBV6-5 and TRBJ2-7; 10 nucleotides agree with TRBD2. The ends lost 6 bases at V and 0 bases at J; junction bases unmatched: 5. Looked up from germline, CDR1 is MNHEY and CDR2 is SVGAGI. The CDR3 has 15 amino acids. The CDR3 bases are TGTGCCAGCAGCTGGACTAGCGGCTACTCCTACGAGCAGTACTTC. Translating gives CASSWTSGYSYEQYF.

The genes are TRBV28 and TRBJ2-1, with 11 nucleotides matching TRBD2. The trim removed 0 bases at V and 3 bases at J, leaving 4 bases unmatched. Germline assignment: CDR1 MDHEN and CDR2 SYDVKM. This CDR3 spans 17 amino acids. CDR3 coding DNA: TGTGCCAGCAGTTTATGGGATCTAGCGGGGGGCTACAATGAGCAGTTCTTC. It is translated as CASSLWDLAGGYNEQFF.

The chain couples TRBV29-1 to TRBJ1-2; a possible D gene is TRBD1 (5 bases). This CDR3 is built from 12 residues. The germline V gene has CDR1 SQVTM and CDR2 ANQGSEA. V lost 3 bases, J lost 8 bases, and 13 bases lay in between. The CDR3 spells CSVDGTGEGYTF. CDR3 bases: TGCAGCGTTGACGGGACTGGGGAAGGCTACACCTTC.

The chain links TRBV7-3 to TRBJ2-3, with 11 positions matching TRBD2. With V trimmed by 6 bases and J by 5 bases, 10 bases remained unmatched. This CDR3 contains 16 residues. Germline assignment: CDR1 SGHTA and CDR2 FQGTGA. CDR3 amino acids: CASSSNSGGAKDTQYF. The CDR3 DNA sequence: TGTGCCAGCAGTTCTAATAGCGGGGGGGCCAAAGATACGCAGTATTTT.

The chain joins TRBV7-8 to TRBJ1-5, with D maybe TRBD1 (6 bases). CDR1 is SGHVS, CDR2 FQNEAQ, per germline. The CDR3 loop spans 15 amino acids. V was cut by 1 base and J by 7 bases, with 14 bases left in between. The CDR3 bases are TGTGCCAGCAGCTTAGACCCCCCAGGGGCCCAGCCCCAGCATTTT. Translated, it gives CASSLDPPGAQPQHF.

About this clone: Compared with germline, one end of the junction differs, possibly owing to a read error. CDR3 sequence reads: CASSLNRRGTDTQYF. CDR3 in DNA: TGTGCTAGCAGCTTAAACAGGCGTGGCACAGATACGCAGTATTTT. J is TRBJ2-3 and V is TRBV7-7; tentative D call: TRBD1 (5 bases). Germline CDR1 reads SSHAT; CDR2 reads FNYEAQ (reference sequence). The CDR3 has 15 residues.

Points on this clone: Different DNA sequences within this sample yield the same CDR3. The chain joins TRBV18 to TRBJ2-2; D is undetermined. Between the trimmed V and J ends, which lost 3 bases and 6 bases, there was a span of 5 bases. The CDR3 is 12 amino acids. In germline, CDR1 is KGHSH, CDR2 LQKENI. CDR3 DNA: TGTGCCAGCTCACCCGAGGCCGGGGAGCTGTTTTTT. It codes for CASSPEAGELFF.

This clone came up once. The chain combines TRBV11-2 with TRBJ2-1, with TRBD1 matching 11 bases. The germline V gene encodes CDR1 SGHAT and CDR2 FQNNGV. CDR3 length: 19 residues. Trimming took 0 bases from V and 0 from J; bases not matched to a gene: 7. The chain's CDR3 is CASSLDWTGGQSSYNEQFF. CDR3 coding DNA: TGTGCCAGCAGCTTAGATTGGACAGGGGGCCAGAGCTCCTACAATGAGCAGTTCTTC.